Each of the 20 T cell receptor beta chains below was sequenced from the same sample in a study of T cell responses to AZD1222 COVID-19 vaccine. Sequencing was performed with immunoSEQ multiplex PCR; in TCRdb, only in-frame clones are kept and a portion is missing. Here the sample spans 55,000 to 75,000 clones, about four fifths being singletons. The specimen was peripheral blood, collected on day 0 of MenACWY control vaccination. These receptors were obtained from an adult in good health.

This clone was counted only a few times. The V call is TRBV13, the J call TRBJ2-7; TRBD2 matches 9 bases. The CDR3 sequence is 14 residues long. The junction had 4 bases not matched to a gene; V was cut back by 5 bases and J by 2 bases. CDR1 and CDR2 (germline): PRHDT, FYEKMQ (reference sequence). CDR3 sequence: CASSRSGGPYEQYF. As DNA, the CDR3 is TGTGCCAGCAGCCGTAGCGGGGGCCCCTACGAGCAGTACTTC.

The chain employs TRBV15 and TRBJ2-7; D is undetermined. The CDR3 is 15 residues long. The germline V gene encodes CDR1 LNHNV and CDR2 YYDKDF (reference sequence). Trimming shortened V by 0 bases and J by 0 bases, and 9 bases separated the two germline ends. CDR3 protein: CATSRDLSASYEQYF. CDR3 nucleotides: TGTGCCACCAGCAGAGATTTGAGTGCCTCCTACGAGCAGTACTTC.

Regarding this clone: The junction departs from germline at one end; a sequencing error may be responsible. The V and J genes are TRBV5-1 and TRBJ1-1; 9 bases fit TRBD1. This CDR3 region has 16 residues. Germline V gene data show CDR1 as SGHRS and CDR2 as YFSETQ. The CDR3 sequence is CASSLGLGQGNTGAFF. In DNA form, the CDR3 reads TGCGCCAGCAGCTTGGGCCTAGGACAGGGGAACACTGGAGCTTTCTTT. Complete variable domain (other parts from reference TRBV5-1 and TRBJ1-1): KAGVTQTPRYLIKTRGQQVTLSCSPISGHRSVSWYQQTPGQGLQFLFEYFSETQRNKGNFPGRFSGRQFSNSRSEMNVSTLELGDSALYLCASSLGLGQGNTGAFFGQGTRLTVV.

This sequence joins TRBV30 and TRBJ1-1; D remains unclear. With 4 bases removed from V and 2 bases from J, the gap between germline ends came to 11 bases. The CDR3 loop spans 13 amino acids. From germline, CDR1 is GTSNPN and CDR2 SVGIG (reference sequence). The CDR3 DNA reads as TGTGCCTGGAATCTAGCCGCAAACACTGAAGCTTTCTTT. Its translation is CAWNLAANTEAFF.

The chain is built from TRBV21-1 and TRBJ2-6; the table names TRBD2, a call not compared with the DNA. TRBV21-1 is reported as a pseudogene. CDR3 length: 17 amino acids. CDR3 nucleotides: TGTGCCAGCAGCAATGTCGGGGGGCCCTCTGGGGCCAACGTCCTGACTTTC. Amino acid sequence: CASSNVGGPSGANVLTF.

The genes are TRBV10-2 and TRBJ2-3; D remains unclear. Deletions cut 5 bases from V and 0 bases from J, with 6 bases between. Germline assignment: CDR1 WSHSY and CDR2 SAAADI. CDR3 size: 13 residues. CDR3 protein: CASSTESTDTQYF. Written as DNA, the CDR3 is TGCGCCAGCAGTACGGAAAGCACAGATACGCAGTATTTT.

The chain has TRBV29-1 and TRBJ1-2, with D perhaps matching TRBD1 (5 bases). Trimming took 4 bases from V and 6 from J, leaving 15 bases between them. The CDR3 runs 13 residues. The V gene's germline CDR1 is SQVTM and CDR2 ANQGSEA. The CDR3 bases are TGCAGCGTTGGGTCGGGGGGAAAAAATGGCTACACCTTC. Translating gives CSVGSGGKNGYTF.

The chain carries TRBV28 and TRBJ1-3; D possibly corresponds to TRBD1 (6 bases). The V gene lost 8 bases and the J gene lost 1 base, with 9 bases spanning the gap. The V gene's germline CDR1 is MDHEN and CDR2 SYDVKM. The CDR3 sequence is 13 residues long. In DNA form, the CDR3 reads TGTGCCAGCGGGAGGGGGTCTGGAAACACCATATATTTT. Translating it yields CASGRGSGNTIYF.

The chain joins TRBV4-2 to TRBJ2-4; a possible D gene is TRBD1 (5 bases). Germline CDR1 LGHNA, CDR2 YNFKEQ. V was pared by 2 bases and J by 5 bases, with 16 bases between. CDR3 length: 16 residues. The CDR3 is CASSQTSGWAQNIQYF. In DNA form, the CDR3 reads TGTGCCAGCAGCCAAACTTCAGGGTGGGCGCAAAACATTCAGTACTTC.

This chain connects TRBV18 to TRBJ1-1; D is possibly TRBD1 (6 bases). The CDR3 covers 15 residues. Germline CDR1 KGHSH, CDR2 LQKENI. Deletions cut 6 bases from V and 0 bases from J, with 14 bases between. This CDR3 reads CASSRGAGMNTEAFF. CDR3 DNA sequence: TGTGCCAGCTCTCGGGGGGCAGGGATGAACACTGAAGCTTTCTTT.

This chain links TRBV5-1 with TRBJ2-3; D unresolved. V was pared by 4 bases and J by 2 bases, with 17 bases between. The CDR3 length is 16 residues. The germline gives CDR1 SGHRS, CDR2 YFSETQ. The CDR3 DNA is TGCGCCAGCAGCCCCTTCGCGGCTCCGGCCACAGATACGCAGTATTTT. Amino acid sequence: CASSPFAAPATDTQYF.

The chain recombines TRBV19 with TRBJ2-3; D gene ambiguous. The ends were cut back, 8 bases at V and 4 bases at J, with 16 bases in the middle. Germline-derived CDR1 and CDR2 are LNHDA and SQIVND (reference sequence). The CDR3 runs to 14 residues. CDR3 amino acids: CASRDLKGSDTQYF. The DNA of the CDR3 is TGTGCCAGTCGCGACCTGAAAGGATCAGATACGCAGTATTTT.

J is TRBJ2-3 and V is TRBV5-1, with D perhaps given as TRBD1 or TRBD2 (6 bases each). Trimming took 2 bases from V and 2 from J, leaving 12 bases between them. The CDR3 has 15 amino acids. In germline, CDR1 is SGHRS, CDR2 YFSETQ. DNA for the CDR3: TGCGCCAGCAGCTTATCTCCGGGGGCCACAGATACGCAGTATTTT. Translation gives CASSLSPGATDTQYF.

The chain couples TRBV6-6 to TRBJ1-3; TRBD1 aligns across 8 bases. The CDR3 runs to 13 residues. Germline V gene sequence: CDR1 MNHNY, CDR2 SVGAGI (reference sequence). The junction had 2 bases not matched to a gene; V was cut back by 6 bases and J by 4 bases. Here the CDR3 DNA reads TGTGCCAGCAGGACAGGGGACGGAAACACCATATATTTT. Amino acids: CASRTGDGNTIYF.

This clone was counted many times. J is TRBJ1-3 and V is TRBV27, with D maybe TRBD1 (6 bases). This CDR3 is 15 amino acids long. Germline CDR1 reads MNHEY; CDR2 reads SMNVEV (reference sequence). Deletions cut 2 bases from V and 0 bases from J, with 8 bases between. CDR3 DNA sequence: TGTGCCAGCAGTTTACAGGGGAGCTCTGGAAACACCATATATTTT. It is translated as CASSLQGSSGNTIYF.

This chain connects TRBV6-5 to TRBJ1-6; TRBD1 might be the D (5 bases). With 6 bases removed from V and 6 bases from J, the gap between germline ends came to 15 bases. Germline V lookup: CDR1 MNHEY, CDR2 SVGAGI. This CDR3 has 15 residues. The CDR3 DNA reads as TGTGCCAGCAGGGTTTCAGGGAACTCTAATTCACCCCTCCACTTT. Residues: CASRVSGNSNSPLHF.

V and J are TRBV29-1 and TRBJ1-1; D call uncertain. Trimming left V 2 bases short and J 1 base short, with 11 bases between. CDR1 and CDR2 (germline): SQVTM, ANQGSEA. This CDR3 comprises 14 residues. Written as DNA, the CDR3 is TGCAGCGTTGAAACCCATTGGGGGAACACTGAAGCTTTCTTT. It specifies CSVETHWGNTEAFF.

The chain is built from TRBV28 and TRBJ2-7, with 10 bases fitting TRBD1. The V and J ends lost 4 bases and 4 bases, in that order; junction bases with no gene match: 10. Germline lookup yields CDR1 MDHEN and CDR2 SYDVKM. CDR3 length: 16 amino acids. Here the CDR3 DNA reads TGTGCCAGCAGTTCGACTGGGACAGGGGCCTTTTACGAGCAGTACTTC. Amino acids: CASSSTGTGAFYEQYF.

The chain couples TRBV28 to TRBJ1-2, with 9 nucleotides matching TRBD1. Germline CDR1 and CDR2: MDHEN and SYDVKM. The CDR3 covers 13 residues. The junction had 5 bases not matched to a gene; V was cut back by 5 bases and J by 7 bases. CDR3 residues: CASSTGTGFGYTF. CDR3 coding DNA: TGTGCCAGCAGTACCGGGACAGGGTTTGGCTACACCTTC.

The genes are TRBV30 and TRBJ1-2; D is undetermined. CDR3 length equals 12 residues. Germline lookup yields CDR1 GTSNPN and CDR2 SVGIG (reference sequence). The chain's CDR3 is CACSHTNYGYTF. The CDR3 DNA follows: TGTGCTTGCTCTCACACTAACTATGGCTACACCTTC.